These T cell receptor beta chains were read from a single sample in a study of early T cells in non-severe SARS-CoV-2 infection. TCRdb reanalysed the 5' RACE reads using MiXCR and keeps one entry per CDR3 protein. The sample consists of 85,000 to 100,000 distinct CDR3 sequences, 11% of them appearing once. The source material was whole blood, sampled at baseline. All receptors come from an adult who was a healthcare worker with PCR-confirmed SARS-CoV-2 infection or an uninfected control (not recorded which). Both conserved end residues are part of each CDR3. The D gene is left open where the match is weak. Size tells how often a clone was seen (once, few, many) or the class of an expanded clone, and some rows leave it out.

TRBV7-9	few	NA	TRBJ1-5	CASSLAVGQGERQPQHF	TGTGCCAGCAGCTTAGCGGTCGGGCAGGGAGAGAGGCAGCCCCAGCATTTT
TRBV7-2	few	NA	TRBJ2-7	CASSHQQGRYEQYF	TGTGCCAGCAGCCACCAACAGGGGAGGTACGAGCAGTACTTC
TRBV19	many	TRBD1	TRBJ1-2	CASSSTGYGYTF	TGTGCCAGTAGTTCGACAGGGTATGGCTACACCTTC
TRBV5-6	few	TRBD2	TRBJ2-1	CASSLGLARNEQFF	TGTGCCAGCAGCTTGGGACTAGCACGCAATGAGCAGTTCTTC
TRBV4-3	many	NA	TRBJ1-1	CASSQDLRRGTEAFF	TGCGCCAGCAGCCAAGATCTCAGAAGGGGGACTGAAGCTTTCTTT
TRBV5-8	few	TRBD1	TRBJ1-4	CASRPGQGRAYEKLFF	TGTGCCAGCAGACCAGGACAGGGCCGAGCGTATGAAAAACTGTTTTTT
TRBV18	many	NA	TRBJ2-3	CASSQQDTDTQYF	TGTGCCAGCTCACAACAGGACACAGATACGCAGTATTTT
TRBV2	many	NA	TRBJ2-7	CASSEISNEQYF	TGTGCCAGCAGTGAAATTAGTAACGAGCAGTACTTC
TRBV6-2/TRBV6-3	NA	NA	TRBJ1-5	CASSQTGSNQPQHF	TGTGCCAGCAGTCAGACGGGTAGCAATCAGCCCCAGCATTTT
TRBV6-2/TRBV6-3	many	TRBD1	TRBJ1-2	CASRQGQGNYGYTF	TGTGCCAGCAGACAGGGACAGGGCAACTATGGCTACACCTTC
TRBV7-9	NA	NA	TRBJ1-3	CASSLDPSGNTIYF	TGTGCCAGCAGCTTAGATCCCTCTGGAAACACCATATATTTT
TRBV20-1	few	NA	TRBJ1-6	CSARGVLNSPLHF	TGCAGTGCTAGGGGGGTGTTAAATTCACCCCTCCACTTT
TRBV5-1	few	TRBD2	TRBJ2-3	CASSLGSGGYTDTQYF	TGCGCCAGCAGCTTGGGGTCGGGAGGCTACACAGATACGCAGTATTTT
TRBV7-9	many	NA	TRBJ2-7	CASSFSRTIGEQYF	TGTGCCAGCAGCTTCTCTCGGACAATCGGCGAGCAGTACTTC
TRBV19	few	NA	TRBJ2-7	CASSNSFSYEQYF	TGTGCCAGTAGTAACAGTTTCTCCTACGAGCAGTACTTC
TRBV5-4	few	TRBD2	TRBJ2-1	CASSFPPLAGGHEQFF	TGTGCCAGCAGCTTCCCCCCTCTAGCGGGAGGGCATGAGCAGTTCTTC
TRBV11-3	NA	TRBD1	TRBJ2-1	CASSPRDRGHNEQFF	TGTGCCAGCAGCCCCCGGGACAGGGGGCATAATGAGCAGTTCTTC
TRBV6-1	NA	NA	TRBJ2-3	CASSETATDPDTQYF	TGTGCCAGCAGTGAAACGGCAACCGACCCAGATACGCAGTATTTT
TRBV5-4	NA	NA	TRBJ2-7	CASSYRAGLNYEQYF	TGTGCCAGCAGTTATAGAGCGGGTCTTAATTACGAGCAGTACTTC
TRBV6-2/TRBV6-3	NA	NA	TRBJ2-7	CASSYSYRVGEQYF	TGTGCCAGCAGTTACTCGTATCGGGTGGGCGAGCAGTACTTC
TRBV30	few	NA	TRBJ2-7	CAWSTITGSINF	TGTGCCTGGAGTACAATAACGGGATCAATAAACTTC
TRBV20-1	NA	NA	TRBJ2-2	CSASEAQSGNTGELFF	TGCAGTGCTAGTGAGGCGCAGTCAGGGAACACCGGGGAGCTGTTTTTT
TRBV7-9	many	NA	TRBJ2-1	CASSKWEANEQFF	TGTGCCAGCAGCAAATGGGAGGCAAATGAGCAGTTCTTC
TRBV7-2	many	NA	TRBJ2-5	CASSLLGRQETQYF	TGTGCCAGCAGCTTATTGGGGCGGCAAGAGACCCAGTACTTC
TRBV3-1	NA	NA	TRBJ2-1	CASSQEQGWNEQFF	TGTGCCAGCAGCCAAGAACAGGGCTGGAATGAGCAGTTCTTC
TRBV13	many	TRBD2	TRBJ2-7	CASSFSGGRWEQYF	TGTGCCAGCAGCTTCAGCGGGGGTAGGTGGGAGCAGTACTTC
TRBV19	NA	NA	TRBJ2-3	CASSLGPPDTQYF	TGTGCCAGTAGTTTAGGGCCGCCCGATACGCAGTATTTT
TRBV20-1	many	NA	TRBJ1-1	CSAPSGGGMNTEAFF	TGCAGTGCTCCCAGCGGCGGGGGTATGAACACTGAAGCTTTCTTT
TRBV7-2	few	TRBD2	TRBJ2-3	CASVTSGRPDTQYF	TGTGCCAGCGTGACTAGCGGGAGACCAGATACGCAGTATTTT
TRBV6-6	few	NA	TRBJ2-7	CASSYSTGRGDEQYF	TGTGCCAGCAGTTACTCGACGGGCAGGGGCGACGAGCAGTACTTC
TRBV3-1	many	TRBD1	TRBJ1-2	CASSPSRGRLYGYTF	TGTGCCAGCAGCCCGAGCAGGGGGCGGCTCTATGGCTACACCTTC
TRBV20-1	many	TRBD2	TRBJ2-1	CSARLGLAATYNEQFF	TGCAGTGCTAGATTGGGACTAGCAGCAACCTACAATGAGCAGTTCTTC
TRBV6-5	many	NA	TRBJ2-1	CASSLGPRGSRQYNEQFF	TGTGCCAGCAGCCTAGGACCTCGTGGCTCCCGACAATACAATGAGCAGTTCTTC
TRBV12-5	NA	NA	TRBJ1-5	CASGLGGRQPQHF	TGTGCTAGTGGTTTGGGGGGGAGGCAGCCCCAGCATTTT
TRBV20-1	few	NA	TRBJ1-2	CSARDQPGANYGYTF	TGCAGTGCTAGAGACCAGCCAGGCGCTAACTATGGCTACACCTTC
TRBV7-6	few	NA	TRBJ2-5	CASSPGWARETQYF	TGTGCCAGCAGCCCAGGTTGGGCAAGAGAGACCCAGTACTTC